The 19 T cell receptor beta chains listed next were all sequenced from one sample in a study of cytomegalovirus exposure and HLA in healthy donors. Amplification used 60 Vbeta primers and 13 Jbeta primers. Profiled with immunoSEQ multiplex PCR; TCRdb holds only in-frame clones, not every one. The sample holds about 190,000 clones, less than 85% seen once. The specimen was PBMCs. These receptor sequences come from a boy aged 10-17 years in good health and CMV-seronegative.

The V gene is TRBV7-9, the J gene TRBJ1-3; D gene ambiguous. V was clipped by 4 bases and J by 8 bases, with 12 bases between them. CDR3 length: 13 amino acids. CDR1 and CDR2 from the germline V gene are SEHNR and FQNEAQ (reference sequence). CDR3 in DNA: TGTGCCAGCAGCTCCCCCAGGTCCGACACCATATATTTT. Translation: CASSSPRSDTIYF.

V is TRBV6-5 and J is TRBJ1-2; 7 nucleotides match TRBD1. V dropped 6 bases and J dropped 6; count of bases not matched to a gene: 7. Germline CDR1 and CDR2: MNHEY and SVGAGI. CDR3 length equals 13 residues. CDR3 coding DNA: TGTGCCAGCAGGGAACAGGGGCGGGATGGCTACACCTTC. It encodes CASREQGRDGYTF.

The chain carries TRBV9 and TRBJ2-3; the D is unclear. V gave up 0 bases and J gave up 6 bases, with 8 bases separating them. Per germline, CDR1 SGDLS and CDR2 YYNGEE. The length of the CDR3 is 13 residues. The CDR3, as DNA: TGTGCCAGCAGCGTAGCCAGGTTTGATACGCAGTATTTT. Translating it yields CASSVARFDTQYF. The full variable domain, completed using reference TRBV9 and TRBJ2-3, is DSGVTQTPKHLITATGQRVTLRCSPRSGDLSVYWYQQSLDQGLQFLIQYYNGEERAKGNILERFSAQQFPDLHSELNLSSLELGDSALYFCASSVARFDTQYFGPGTRLTVL.

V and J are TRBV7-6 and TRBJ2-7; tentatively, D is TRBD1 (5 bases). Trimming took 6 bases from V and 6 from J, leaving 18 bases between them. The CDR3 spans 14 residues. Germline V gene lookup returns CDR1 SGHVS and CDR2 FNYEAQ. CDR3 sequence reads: CASSERGLRGEQYF. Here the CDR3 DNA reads TGTGCCAGCAGTGAAAGGGGCCTCCGAGGCGAGCAGTACTTC. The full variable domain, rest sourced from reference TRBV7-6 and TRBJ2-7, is GAGVSQSPRYKVTKRGQDVALRCDPISGHVSLYWYRQALGQGPEFLTYFNYEAQQDKSGLPNDRFSAERPEGSISTLTIQRTEQRDSAMYRCASSERGLRGEQYFGPGTRLTVT.

The CDR3 loop is CASRDYFNEQYF. CDR3 DNA sequence: TGTGCCTCCCGGGACTACTTTAACGAGCAGTACTTC. The chain recombines TRBV30 with TRBJ2-7; 7 bases line up with TRBD2. The CDR3 contains 12 residues. In germline, CDR1 is GTSNPN, CDR2 SVGIG (reference sequence). V lost 7 bases and J lost 5; bases outside the gene matches: 8. Variable domain in full (rest from reference TRBV30 and TRBJ2-7): SQTIHQWPATLVQPVGSPLSLECTVEGTSNPNLYWYRQAAGRGLQLLFYSVGIGQISSEVPQNLSASRPQDRQFILSSKKLLLSDSGFYLCASRDYFNEQYFGPGTRLTVT.

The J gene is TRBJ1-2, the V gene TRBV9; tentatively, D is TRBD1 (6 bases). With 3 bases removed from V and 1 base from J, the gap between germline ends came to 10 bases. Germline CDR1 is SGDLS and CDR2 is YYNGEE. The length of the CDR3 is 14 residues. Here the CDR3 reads CASSADRFNYGYTF. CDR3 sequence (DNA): TGTGCCAGCAGCGCGGACAGATTTAACTATGGCTACACCTTC. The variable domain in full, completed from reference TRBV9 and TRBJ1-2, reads DSGVTQTPKHLITATGQRVTLRCSPRSGDLSVYWYQQSLDQGLQFLIQYYNGEERAKGNILERFSAQQFPDLHSELNLSSLELGDSALYFCASSADRFNYGYTFGSGTRLTVV.

The CDR3 here is CASSLSDEQYF. CDR3 coding DNA: TGCGCCAGCAGCTTGTCTGACGAGCAGTACTTC. The chain employs TRBV5-1 and TRBJ2-7, with D unresolved. The CDR3 extends over 11 amino acids. CDR1 is SGHRS and CDR2 is YFSETQ in the germline V gene. Trimming took off 1 base at V and 5 bases at J, with 4 bases between the two ends.

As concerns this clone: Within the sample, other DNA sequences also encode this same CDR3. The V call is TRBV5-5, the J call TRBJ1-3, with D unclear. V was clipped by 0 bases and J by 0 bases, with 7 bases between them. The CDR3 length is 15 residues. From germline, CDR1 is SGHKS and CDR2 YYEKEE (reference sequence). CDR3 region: CASSLAESSGNTIYF. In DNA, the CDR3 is TGTGCCAGCAGCTTGGCGGAGTCCTCTGGAAACACCATATATTTT.

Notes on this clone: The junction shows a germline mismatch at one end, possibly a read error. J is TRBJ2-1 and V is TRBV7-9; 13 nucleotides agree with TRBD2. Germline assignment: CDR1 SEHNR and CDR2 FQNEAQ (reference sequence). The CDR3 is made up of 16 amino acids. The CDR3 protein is CSSVGTSGTSYNEQFF. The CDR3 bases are TGTTCCAGCGTCGGGACTAGCGGGACTTCCTACAATGAGCAGTTCTTC.

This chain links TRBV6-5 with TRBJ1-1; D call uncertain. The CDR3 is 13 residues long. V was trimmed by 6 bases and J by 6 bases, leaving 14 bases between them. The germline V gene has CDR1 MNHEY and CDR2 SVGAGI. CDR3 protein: CASRPNRYAEAFF. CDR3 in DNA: TGTGCCAGCAGACCAAACCGGTATGCTGAAGCTTTCTTT.

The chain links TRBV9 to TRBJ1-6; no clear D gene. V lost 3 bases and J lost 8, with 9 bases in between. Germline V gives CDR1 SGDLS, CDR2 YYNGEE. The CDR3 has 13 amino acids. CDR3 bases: TGTGCCAGCAGCGCACTGTATGATTCACCCCTCCACTTT. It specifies CASSALYDSPLHF.

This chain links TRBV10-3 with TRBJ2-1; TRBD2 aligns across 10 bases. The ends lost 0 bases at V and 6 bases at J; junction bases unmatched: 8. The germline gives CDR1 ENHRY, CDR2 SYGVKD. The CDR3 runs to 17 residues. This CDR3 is CAISESPSGRESNEQFF. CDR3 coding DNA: TGTGCCATCAGTGAGTCGCCTAGCGGGAGAGAGAGCAATGAGCAGTTCTTC.

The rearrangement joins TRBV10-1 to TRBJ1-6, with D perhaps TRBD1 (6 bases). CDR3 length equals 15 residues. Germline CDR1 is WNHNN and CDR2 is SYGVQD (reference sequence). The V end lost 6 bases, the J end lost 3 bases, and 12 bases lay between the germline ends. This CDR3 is CASRAMTGYNSPLHF. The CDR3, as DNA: TGCGCCAGCAGGGCTATGACAGGCTATAATTCACCCCTCCACTTT.

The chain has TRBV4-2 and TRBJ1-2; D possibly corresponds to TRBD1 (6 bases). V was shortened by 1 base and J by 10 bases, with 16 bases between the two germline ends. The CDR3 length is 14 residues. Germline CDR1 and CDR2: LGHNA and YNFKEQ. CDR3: CASSQGGLAADYTF. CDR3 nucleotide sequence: TGTGCCAGCAGCCAAGGGGGGCTGGCGGCGGACTACACCTTC.

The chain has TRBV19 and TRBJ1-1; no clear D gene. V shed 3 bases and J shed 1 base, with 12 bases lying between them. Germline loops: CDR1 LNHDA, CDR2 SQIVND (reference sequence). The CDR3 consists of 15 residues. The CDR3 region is CASSIGGVPNTEAFF. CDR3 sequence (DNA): TGTGCCAGTAGTATCGGAGGCGTGCCGAACACTGAAGCTTTCTTT.

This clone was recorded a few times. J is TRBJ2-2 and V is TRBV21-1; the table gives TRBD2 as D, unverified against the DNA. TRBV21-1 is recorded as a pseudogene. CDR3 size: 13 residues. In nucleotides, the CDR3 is TGTGCCAGCAGCAAAGGAGACACCGGGGAGCTGTTTTTT. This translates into CASSKGDTGELFF.

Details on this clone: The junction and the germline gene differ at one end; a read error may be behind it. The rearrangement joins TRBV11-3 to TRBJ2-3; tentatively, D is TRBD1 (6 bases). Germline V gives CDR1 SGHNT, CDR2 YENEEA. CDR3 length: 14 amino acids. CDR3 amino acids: CASTPTGGTDTQYF. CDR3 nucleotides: TGTGCCAGCACACCGACTGGGGGCACAGATACGCAATATTTT.

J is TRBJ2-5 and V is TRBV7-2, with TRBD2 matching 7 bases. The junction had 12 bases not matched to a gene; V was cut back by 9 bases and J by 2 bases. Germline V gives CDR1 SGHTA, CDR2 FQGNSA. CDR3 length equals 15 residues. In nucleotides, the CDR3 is TGTGCCAGTTCTTCTAGCGGCACTAGACAAGAGACCCAGTACTTC. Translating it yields CASSSSGTRQETQYF.

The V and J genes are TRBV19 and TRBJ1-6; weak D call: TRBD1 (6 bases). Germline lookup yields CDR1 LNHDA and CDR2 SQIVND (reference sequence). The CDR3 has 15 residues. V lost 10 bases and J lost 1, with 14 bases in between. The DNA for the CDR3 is TGTGCCACAAGAGTAGGGGGTTCCTATAATTCACCCCTCCACTTT. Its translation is CATRVGGSYNSPLHF.